The 17 T cell receptor beta chains below come from one sample, sequenced in a study of Ad26.COV2.S vaccination and SARS-CoV-2 variants. Assay used: immunoSEQ multiplex PCR; TCRdb lists only in-frame clones, some missing. The repertoire holds hundreds of thousands of clones, with about 87% as singletons. Treatment given: over 15 received Ad26.COV2.S at low or high dose, single or two shots; several received placebo; per-sample allocation not given. The study sampled participants on day 63 after the first vaccine or placebo injection. Here the sequenced sample was peripheral blood, taken in a trial of Ad26.COV2.S vaccine versus placebo. All receptors come from a person aged 18-60 years who received the Ad26.COV2.S COVID-19 vaccine or a placebo.

For this clone: Other nucleotide sequences from this sample produce the same CDR3. The chain joins TRBV6-4 to TRBJ1-1; D is perhaps TRBD1 (6 bases). The V end lost 4 bases, the J end lost 1 base, and 7 bases lay between the germline ends. The V gene's germline CDR1 is MRHNA and CDR2 SNTAGT. The CDR3 is made up of 13 amino acids. The CDR3 DNA reads TGTGCCAGCAGTGCGACAGGGAACACTGAAGCTTTCTTT. It yields the protein CASSATGNTEAFF.

V is TRBV7-9 and J is TRBJ2-2; D gene unclear. CDR1 and CDR2 from the germline V gene are SEHNR and FQNEAQ (reference sequence). Between the trimmed V and J ends, which lost 3 bases and 2 bases, there was a span of 19 bases. This CDR3 spans 18 amino acids. CDR3 coding DNA: TGTGCCAGCAGCTTTCAGAAGCTATTCGGGCCAAACACCGGGGAGCTGTTTTTT. This codes for CASSFQKLFGPNTGELFF. Together with reference TRBV7-9 and TRBJ2-2, the CDR3 gives the full variable domain: DTGVSQNPRHKITKRGQNVTFRCDPISEHNRLYWYRQTLGQGPEFLTYFQNEAQLEKSRLLSDRFSAERPKGSFSTLEIQRTEQGDSAMYLCASSFQKLFGPNTGELFFGEGSRLTVL.

This clone came up once. The DNA for the CDR3 is TGTGCCACCCAGACAGGGTTTGTCAATGAGCAGTTCTTC. This sequence encodes CATQTGFVNEQFF. The chain uses TRBV19 and TRBJ2-1; 7 nucleotides match TRBD1. CDR3 length: 13 residues. The germline gives CDR1 LNHDA, CDR2 SQIVND (reference sequence). The trim removed 10 bases at V and 6 bases at J, leaving 9 bases unmatched.

The chain carries TRBV27 and TRBJ1-1; weak D call: TRBD1 (5 bases). Germline CDR1 is MNHEY and CDR2 is SMNVEV (reference sequence). V lost 4 bases, J lost 5 bases, and 17 bases lay in between. The CDR3 has 15 amino acids. This CDR3 reads CASSYRRGVWTEAFF. DNA of the CDR3: TGTGCCAGCAGTTACCGGCGGGGGGTTTGGACTGAAGCTTTCTTT.

The chain couples TRBV7-8 to TRBJ2-7; D perhaps matches TRBD1 (6 bases). This CDR3 has 12 residues. Germline-derived CDR1 and CDR2 are SGHVS and FQNEAQ. CDR3 region: CATSLGAYEQYF. CDR3 coding DNA: TGTGCTACGTCGTTGGGGGCTTACGAGCAGTACTTC.

This clone was seen a handful of times. DNA for the CDR3: TGTGCCAGTAGTTCCGAGCTGGGGCTCGAGCAGTACTTC. Encoded protein: CASSSELGLEQYF. The rearrangement links TRBV19 to TRBJ2-7, with TRBD1 as a possible D gene (5 bases). Per the germline V gene, CDR1 is LNHDA and CDR2 is SQIVND (reference sequence). V lost 5 bases and J lost 6, with 14 bases in between. This CDR3 is 13 amino acids long. The full variable domain, in which reference TRBV19 and TRBJ2-7 provide the parts outside the CDR3, is DGGITQSPKYLFRKEGQNVTLSCEQNLNHDAMYWYRQDPGQGLRLIYYSQIVNDFQKGDIAEGYSVSREKKESFPLTVTSAQKNPTAFYLCASSSELGLEQYFGPGTRLTVT.

This chain joins TRBV5-5 and TRBJ2-1; D not certain. Trimming left V 0 bases short and J 7 bases short, with 8 bases between. The CDR3 is made up of 13 amino acids. CDR1 is SGHKS, CDR2 YYEKEE, per germline (reference sequence). The CDR3 nucleotides are TGTGCCAGCAGCTTGGCTGGCCAGAATGAGCAGTTCTTC. This sequence encodes CASSLAGQNEQFF.

The genes are TRBV18 and TRBJ1-4; D gene ambiguous. Germline V gives CDR1 KGHSH, CDR2 LQKENI. This CDR3 contains 13 residues. V lost 3 bases and J lost 7, with 9 bases in between. The CDR3 is CASSPGVREKLFF. CDR3 sequence (DNA): TGTGCCAGCTCACCTGGGGTCCGTGAAAAACTGTTTTTT.

The chain recombines TRBV12-5 with TRBJ1-1; D is unclear. The CDR3 contains 13 residues. Trimming cost V 0 bases and J 1 base, with 3 bases left between them. Looked up from germline, CDR1 is LGHNT and CDR2 is FRNRAP. The DNA of the CDR3 is TGTGCTAGTGGTTTGGTGGAGAACACTGAAGCTTTCTTT. Encoded protein: CASGLVENTEAFF.

The rearrangement joins TRBV27 to TRBJ1-2; a weak D match, TRBD1 (6 bases). The CDR3 has 16 amino acids. V was shortened by 3 bases and J by 0 bases, with 14 bases between the two germline ends. Germline CDR1 MNHEY, CDR2 SMNVEV (reference sequence). CDR3 DNA: TGTGCCAGCAGTTTCTCCCTGACAGGATCTAACTATGGCTACACCTTC. It encodes CASSFSLTGSNYGYTF.

This chain uses TRBV28 with TRBJ1-5; TRBD1 is a possible D gene (5 bases). This CDR3 contains 15 residues. CDR1 MDHEN and CDR2 SYDVKM come from the germline V gene. Trimming left V 6 bases short and J 4 bases short, with 16 bases between. In DNA form, the CDR3 reads TGTGCCAGCAGGGGGACGGGGGGAACAAATCAGCCCCAGCATTTT. This sequence encodes CASRGTGGTNQPQHF.

A single count supports this clone. The J gene is TRBJ2-7, the V gene TRBV11-1; D unresolved. The CDR3 totals 15 residues. Germline CDR1 SGHAT, CDR2 FQDESV (reference sequence). The germline V and J ends were trimmed by 3 bases and 3 bases, with 15 bases remaining between them. The CDR3 is CASSLGHTPNYEQYF. The CDR3 DNA reads as TGTGCCAGCAGCTTGGGTCACACCCCAAACTACGAGCAGTACTTC.

This chain uses TRBV6-5 with TRBJ2-7, with D maybe TRBD2 (7 bases). CDR3 length: 14 amino acids. V was cut by 10 bases and J by 4 bases, with 20 bases left in between. Germline V CDR1 and CDR2: MNHEY, SVGAGI. The CDR3 DNA reads TGTGCCACCAGACCGCGTGGGGGGGCGTACGAGCAGTACTTC. It encodes CATRPRGGAYEQYF.

The chain has TRBV21-1 and TRBJ2-3; no check of the table's D call, TRBD2, against the DNA was made. TRBV21-1 is designated a pseudogene. The CDR3 is 15 amino acids. The CDR3 here is CASSKPGLAADTQYF. CDR3 DNA sequence: TGTGCCAGCAGCAAACCGGGACTAGCGGCAGATACGCAGTATTTT.

This chain joins TRBV9 and TRBJ1-2, with D maybe TRBD1 (6 bases). Trimming pared 2 bases from V and 8 bases from J, leaving 13 bases between. Germline-derived CDR1 and CDR2 are SGDLS and YYNGEE. CDR3 length: 13 amino acids. CDR3 protein: CASSVNRAGGYTF. CDR3 DNA: TGTGCCAGCAGCGTCAACAGGGCTGGAGGCTACACCTTC.

The chain is built from TRBV7-8 and TRBJ1-2; possible D gene TRBD1, 5 bases. Trimming pared 7 bases from V and 7 bases from J, leaving 16 bases between. The CDR3 has 13 residues. CDR1 and CDR2 from the germline V gene are SGHVS and FQNEAQ. DNA for the CDR3: TGTGCCAGCAACCCATCGGGGGGGACTGGCTACACCTTC. Translated, it gives CASNPSGGTGYTF.

The gene calls are TRBV28 and TRBJ2-7; D may be TRBD1 or TRBD2 (5 bases each). This CDR3 is 19 amino acids long. Trimming shortened V by 3 bases and J by 1 base, and 25 bases separated the two germline ends. Germline V gives CDR1 MDHEN, CDR2 SYDVKM. The CDR3 nucleotides read TGTGCCAGCAGTTTCGAACTAATTCTAGGGGACCCCCCATCCTACGAGCAGTACTTC. This translates into CASSFELILGDPPSYEQYF.